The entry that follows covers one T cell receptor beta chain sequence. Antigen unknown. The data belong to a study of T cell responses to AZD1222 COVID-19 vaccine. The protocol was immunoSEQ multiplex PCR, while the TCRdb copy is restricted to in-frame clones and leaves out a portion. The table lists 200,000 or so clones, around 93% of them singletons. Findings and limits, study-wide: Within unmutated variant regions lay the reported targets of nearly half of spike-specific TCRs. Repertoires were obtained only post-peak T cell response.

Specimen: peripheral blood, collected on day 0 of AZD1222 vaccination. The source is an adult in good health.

CDR3 nucleotide sequence: TGTGCCAGCAGTCCCCTAGCGGGAGGTCGGAATGAGCAGTTCTTC. Its translation is CASSPLAGGRNEQFF. The chain joins TRBV6-2 or TRBV6-3 to TRBJ2-1, with 11 bases fitting TRBD2. The CDR3 consists of 15 residues. V gave up 5 bases and J gave up 7 bases; unmatched junction bases: 7. Germline-derived CDR1 and CDR2 are MNHEY and SVGEGT.